A single sample gave rise to the 20 T cell receptor beta chains below, sequenced in a study of blood T cell repertoires in COVID-19. Produced via immunoSEQ multiplex PCR; TCRdb's table is partial and in-frame only. The sample lists about 230,000 clones, more than 80% occurring once. Specimen: peripheral blood. The source of these receptors is an elderly woman with COVID-19, enrolled during active disease.

The rearrangement uses TRBV7-9 and TRBJ1-5, with D tentatively TRBD1 (6 bases). This CDR3 region has 17 residues. V was pared by 3 bases and J by 1 base, with 16 bases between. Looked up from germline, CDR1 is SEHNR and CDR2 is FQNEAQ (reference sequence). Here the CDR3 reads CASSFGFGQPSNQPQHF. DNA of the CDR3: TGTGCCAGCAGCTTTGGATTTGGACAGCCAAGCAATCAGCCCCAGCATTTT. The whole variable domain, remainder taken from reference TRBV7-9 and TRBJ1-5, is DTGVSQNPRHKITKRGQNVTFRCDPISEHNRLYWYRQTLGQGPEFLTYFQNEAQLEKSRLLSDRFSAERPKGSFSTLEIQRTEQGDSAMYLCASSFGFGQPSNQPQHFGDGTRLSIL.

DNA for the CDR3: TGTGCCAGCAGCCCTGACAGGGAGTATGGCTACACCTTC. It is translated as CASSPDREYGYTF. The chain is built from TRBV7-8 and TRBJ1-2, with TRBD1 identical over 7 bases. The trim removed 5 bases at V and 5 bases at J, leaving 5 bases unmatched. Germline CDR1 SGHVS, CDR2 FQNEAQ. The CDR3 contains 13 residues.

This clone has a single count. The V and J genes are TRBV6-5 and TRBJ2-7, with 9 bases lining up with TRBD2. In germline, CDR1 is MNHEY, CDR2 SVGAGI. The CDR3 covers 14 residues. With 7 bases clipped from V and 5 bases from J, the junction kept 9 bases outside the gene matches. The CDR3 protein is CASNSGQRGDEQYF. The CDR3 DNA follows: TGTGCCAGCAACTCAGGACAGCGGGGGGACGAGCAGTACTTC.

The CDR3 DNA reads TGTGCCAGCTCATCGACAGCCAGCTCCTACAATGAGCAGTTCTTC. Translation gives CASSSTASSYNEQFF. The gene calls are TRBV18 and TRBJ2-1; D possibly corresponds to TRBD1 (5 bases). The ends were cut back, 5 bases at V and 0 bases at J, with 11 bases in the middle. The germline V gene has CDR1 KGHSH and CDR2 LQKENI. The length of the CDR3 is 15 residues.

V gene TRBV6-1 combines with J gene TRBJ1-2; D ambiguous. Trimming took 2 bases from V and 7 from J, leaving 8 bases between them. From germline, CDR1 is MNHNS and CDR2 SASEGT. The CDR3 is 12 residues long. The CDR3 is CASSELRIGYTF. For the CDR3, the DNA is TGTGCCAGCAGTGAACTGAGAATTGGCTACACCTTC.

The chain has TRBV25-1 and TRBJ1-2; D remains ambiguous. This CDR3 has 12 residues. The V end lost 2 bases, the J end lost 3 bases, and 4 bases lay between the germline ends. CDR1 and CDR2 from the germline V gene are MGHDK and SYGVNS. The DNA of the CDR3 is TGTGCCAGCAGTGAAGGAGACTATGGCTACACCTTC. Translating it yields CASSEGDYGYTF.

This clone was counted once. The chain has TRBV3-1 (or the pseudogene TRBV3-2) and TRBJ1-3, with D possibly being TRBD1 (6 bases). Germline CDR1 is LGHDT and CDR2 is YNNKEL (reference sequence). The CDR3 loop spans 15 amino acids. Between the trimmed V and J ends, which lost 4 bases and 0 bases, there was a span of 10 bases. The CDR3 nucleotides are TGTGCCAGCAGCCGCAGGGGCGACTCTGGAAACACCATATATTTT. Its translation: CASSRRGDSGNTIYF.

The V and J genes are TRBV5-1 and TRBJ2-3; D gene uncertain. The CDR3 loop spans 12 amino acids. Germline V gene sequence: CDR1 SGHRS, CDR2 YFSETQ. The V end was cut by 4 bases, the J end by 4 bases, with 7 bases between. CDR3 amino acids: CASSQVADTQYF. CDR3 coding DNA: TGCGCCAGCAGCCAAGTAGCAGATACGCAGTATTTT.

This chain links TRBV4-1 with TRBJ1-5, with 8 nucleotides matching TRBD1. V lost 2 bases to trimming and J lost 2 bases; unmatched junction nucleotides: 8. The CDR3 is 17 residues long. Germline lookup yields CDR1 MGHRA and CDR2 YSYEKL. Here the CDR3 DNA reads TGCGCCAGCAGCCAAACTTCCTCAGGGGGCCGCAATCAGCCCCAGCATTTT. It translates to CASSQTSSGGRNQPQHF.

This clone was counted between two and nine times. This rearrangement joins TRBV3-1 (or the pseudogene TRBV3-2) to TRBJ1-1; perhaps TRBD1 as D (6 bases). Germline V lookup: CDR1 LGHDT, CDR2 YNNKEL (reference sequence). The CDR3 has 12 amino acids. With 8 bases removed from V and 1 base from J, the gap between germline ends came to 8 bases. For the CDR3, the DNA is TGTGCCAGCGGGGGCGGGAACACTGAAGCTTTCTTT. Protein product: CASGGGNTEAFF.

This chain connects TRBV6-5 to TRBJ1-1, with a weak D call TRBD1 (6 bases). V was shortened by 7 bases and J by 3 bases, with 15 bases between the two germline ends. The CDR3 has 14 residues. The V gene's germline CDR1 is MNHEY and CDR2 SVGAGI. CDR3 loop: CASTTAGADTEAFF. CDR3 bases: TGTGCCAGCACTACCGCAGGGGCAGACACTGAAGCTTTCTTT.

The chain is built from TRBV10-2 and TRBJ2-7; no firm D call. Germline values: CDR1 WSHSY, CDR2 SAAADI. CDR3 size: 16 residues. V was cut by 2 bases and J by 4 bases, with 18 bases left in between. CDR3 sequence reads: CASSETLGETPYEQYF. CDR3 nucleotide sequence: TGCGCCAGCAGTGAGACCCTCGGAGAGACTCCGTACGAGCAGTACTTC.

The gene calls are TRBV6-5 and TRBJ1-5, with 8 bases lining up with TRBD1. Per germline, CDR1 MNHEY and CDR2 SVGAGI. With 6 bases clipped from V and 9 bases from J, the junction kept 10 bases outside the gene matches. The CDR3 consists of 14 residues. The CDR3 sequence: CASSAGQGSWPQHF. The CDR3 DNA reads as TGTGCCAGCAGCGCTGGACAGGGAAGTTGGCCCCAGCATTTT.

This clone occurred a few times. V usage is TRBV6-5 and J usage is TRBJ2-2; 7 bases agree with TRBD2. Looked up from germline, CDR1 is MNHEY and CDR2 is SVGAGI. CDR3 length: 13 residues. Losses at the gene ends were 6 bases for V and 7 bases for J; bases not matched to a gene: 5. CDR3 sequence reads: CASRSGGIGELFF. The CDR3 bases are TGTGCCAGCAGATCGGGGGGTATCGGGGAGCTGTTTTTT.

The chain joins TRBV19 to TRBJ1-4, with 10 bases aligning to TRBD1. Germline lookup yields CDR1 LNHDA and CDR2 SQIVND (reference sequence). The CDR3 sequence is 17 residues long. The V segment lost 5 bases and the J segment 8 bases; nucleotides outside the gene matches: 14. The CDR3 is CASSGRDRGFGDEKLFF. CDR3 bases: TGTGCCAGTAGTGGTCGGGACAGGGGATTTGGGGACGAAAAACTGTTTTTT.

V and J are TRBV19 and TRBJ1-5; D not certain. Per germline, CDR1 LNHDA and CDR2 SQIVND (reference sequence). Trimming stripped 10 bases from V and 4 bases from J, with 17 bases between. The CDR3 contains 14 residues. Written as DNA, the CDR3 is TGTGCCACCTCCCTCTTTGGTGCGAATCAGCCCCAGCATTTT. Translating it yields CATSLFGANQPQHF.

V is TRBV28 and J is TRBJ1-2, with a possible D match to TRBD1 (5 bases). This CDR3 contains 16 residues. Germline assignment: CDR1 MDHEN and CDR2 SYDVKM. Trimming cost V 3 bases and J 8 bases, with 22 bases left between them. The CDR3 here is CASSFMPAQERSGYTF. The CDR3 coding sequence is TGTGCCAGCAGTTTTATGCCGGCACAGGAAAGGAGCGGCTACACCTTC.

The chain uses TRBV2 and TRBJ2-1; D may be TRBD2 (6 bases). Trimming stripped 8 bases from V and 4 bases from J, with 12 bases between. Germline V CDR1 and CDR2: SNHLY, FYNNEI. CDR3 length: 13 residues. The CDR3 bases are TGTGCCAGCGGTAGCGGTTTTTACAATGAGCAGTTCTTC. Protein: CASGSGFYNEQFF.

This chain connects TRBV6-5 to TRBJ2-7, with D possibly matching TRBD1 (6 bases). Germline CDR1 reads MNHEY; CDR2 reads SVGAGI. The ends were cut back, 2 bases at V and 3 bases at J, with 14 bases in the middle. There are 15 residues in the CDR3. DNA of the CDR3: TGTGCCAGCAGTTACGCTTTCCAGGGGAACTACGAGCAGTACTTC. Protein: CASSYAFQGNYEQYF.

V is TRBV5-8 and J is TRBJ1-2; D is possibly TRBD1 (6 bases). In germline, CDR1 is SGHTS, CDR2 YDEGEE. The germline V and J ends were trimmed by 4 bases and 6 bases, with 22 bases remaining between them. There are 16 residues in the CDR3. The CDR3 spells CASSPGDLYRLNGYTF. The CDR3 bases are TGTGCCAGCAGCCCAGGGGACCTCTATCGACTTAATGGCTACACCTTC.